This is a list of T cell receptor beta chains from one sample in a study of early T cells in non-severe SARS-CoV-2 infection. TCRdb called the 5' RACE reads again in MiXCR, with one record for every CDR3 protein. This table has around 110,000 distinct CDR3 sequences, around 10% appearing once. Specimen: whole blood. These receptors originate from an adult who was a healthcare worker with PCR-confirmed SARS-CoV-2 infection or an uninfected control (not recorded which). Both conserved end residues are part of each CDR3. The D gene is left open where the match is weak. Some rows have no size entry. The others give once, few or many, or a class for an expanded clone.

V	D	J	size	CDR3	DNA
TRBV7-6	TRBD2	TRBJ2-1	many	CASSYTSSGRWNEQFF	TGTGCCAGCAGTTATACTTCTAGCGGGAGATGGAATGAGCAGTTCTTC
TRBV6-5	NA	TRBJ2-5	NA	CASSYWRGEAPKTQYF	TGTGCCAGCAGTTACTGGCGGGGAGAGGCCCCTAAGACCCAGTACTTC
TRBV30	NA	TRBJ2-1	few	CAWSGGQNTYNEQFF	TGTGCCTGGAGTGGCGGGCAGAACACCTACAATGAGCAGTTCTTC
TRBV11-2	TRBD2	TRBJ2-2	many	CASSSLAGGTGELFF	TGTGCCAGCAGCTCACTAGCGGGAGGAACCGGGGAGCTGTTTTTT
TRBV7-9	NA	TRBJ1-4	many	CASSGDSEKLFF	TGTGCCAGCAGCGGCGACAGTGAAAAACTGTTTTTT
TRBV18	TRBD1	TRBJ1-5	many	CASSRGQGYEPQHF	TGTGCCAGCTCACGGGGACAGGGGTATGAGCCCCAGCATTTT
TRBV29-1	TRBD1	TRBJ1-1	few	CGGQGDTEAFF	TGCGGGGGACAGGGGGACACTGAAGCTTTCTTT
TRBV18	TRBD1	TRBJ1-6	many	CASSSSGQRVSPLHF	TGTGCCAGCTCATCCTCGGGACAGAGGGTTTCACCCCTCCACTTT
TRBV7-3	NA	TRBJ1-1	NA	CASSLIPRAEAFF	TGTGCCAGCAGCTTAATCCCTAGGGCTGAAGCTTTCTTT
TRBV10-1	NA	TRBJ2-1	many	CASSWGTSYNEQFF	TGCGCCAGCAGTTGGGGGACTTCCTACAATGAGCAGTTCTTC
TRBV28	NA	TRBJ2-5	few	CASSFGWETQYF	TGTGCCAGCAGTTTTGGGTGGGAGACCCAGTACTTC
TRBV6-6	TRBD2	TRBJ2-3	many	CASCLAGGQSDTQYF	TGTGCCAGCTGTCTAGCGGGAGGGCAGTCAGATACGCAGTATTTT
TRBV28	TRBD2	TRBJ2-3	NA	CASSFGGRADTQYF	TGTGCCAGCAGTTTCGGCGGGAGAGCAGATACGCAGTATTTT